This T cell receptor beta chain comes out of a study of blood T cell repertoires in COVID-19. As for the study in general: Sites across the United States, Italy and Spain contributed samples from acute and convalescent COVID-19. From T cells, B-cell-depleted T cells, or PBMCs came the material, which was cDNA or gDNA.

The CDR3 loop spans 15 amino acids. Per germline, CDR1 MNHNY and CDR2 SVGAGI (reference sequence). Unmatched junction bases numbered 7, after V lost 3 bases and J lost 6 bases. Original handling: Amplification from reference gene primers served as the basis for estimated nucleated cell counts. The assay was immunoSEQ multiplex PCR, and TCRdb's table has in-frame clones only and misses some. D and trimming come from the DNA, and the V and J calls and clone size come from that table. The sample has over 200,000 clones; approximately 79% are singletons. The source material was peripheral blood. This rearrangement joins TRBV6-6 to TRBJ2-7; 11 bases fit TRBD1. The source is a human donor in a cohort sampled during active COVID-19. Here the CDR3 DNA reads TGTGCCAGCAGTTATTTAGGGACAGGGGGGCCCGAGCAGTACTTC. Encoded protein: CASSYLGTGGPEQYF.